A selection of T cell receptor beta chains follows, all from one sample in a study of cytomegalovirus exposure and HLA in healthy donors. Some clones are missing from TCRdb's copy, which holds only in-frame ones; the method was immunoSEQ multiplex PCR. The profile covers about 180,000 clones, with roughly 80% appearing a single time and 2% to 2.5% taken by the ten largest. Specimen: PBMCs. These receptors were obtained from a man in his sixties in good health and CMV-seronegative. Both conserved end residues are part of each CDR3. D genes are given only for firm matches. Only some rows state a clone size, as once, few, many or a class for expanded clones.

d_gene: TRBD2
j_gene: TRBJ2-3
abundance: .
len: 16
v_gene: TRBV9
CDR3aa: CASSVVGAGSTDTQYF
CDR3nt: TGTGCCAGCAGCGTAGTTGGAGCGGGGAGCACAGATACGCAGTATTTT

d_gene: TRBD2
j_gene: TRBJ2-1
abundance: .
len: 16
v_gene: TRBV29-1
CDR3aa: CSVAAGTSARRNEQFF
CDR3nt: TGCAGCGTTGCCGCTGGGACTAGCGCTCGGAGGAATGAGCAGTTCTTC

d_gene: .
j_gene: TRBJ1-1
abundance: .
len: 10
v_gene: TRBV5-5
CDR3aa: CASSGRRAFF
CDR3nt: TGTGCCAGCAGCGGGAGGAGGGCTTTCTTT

d_gene: TRBD2
j_gene: TRBJ2-1
abundance: few
len: 15
v_gene: TRBV15
CDR3aa: CATSRDGGSLDEQFF
CDR3nt: TGTGCCACCAGCAGAGATGGCGGGAGTCTTGATGAGCAGTTCTTC

d_gene: TRBD1
j_gene: TRBJ1-1
abundance: .
len: 14
v_gene: TRBV2
CDR3aa: CASTWGQGNTEAFF
CDR3nt: TGTGCCAGCACCTGGGGACAGGGCAACACTGAAGCTTTCTTT

d_gene: TRBD1
j_gene: TRBJ1-5
abundance: .
len: 14
v_gene: TRBV19
CDR3aa: CASSGTGDGQPQNF
CDR3nt: TGTGCCAGTAGTGGGACAGGGGATGGTCAGCCCCAGAATTTT

d_gene: .
j_gene: TRBJ1-1
abundance: .
len: 11
v_gene: TRBV6-1
CDR3aa: CASSKQGEAFF
CDR3nt: TGTGCCAGCAGTAAACAGGGTGAAGCTTTCTTT

d_gene: .
j_gene: TRBJ1-5
abundance: .
len: 14
v_gene: TRBV7-9
CDR3aa: CASSLVGGNQPQHF
CDR3nt: TGTGCCAGCAGCTTAGTAGGCGGAAATCAGCCCCAGCATTTT

d_gene: .
j_gene: TRBJ1-2
abundance: .
len: 15
v_gene: TRBV5-1
CDR3aa: CASSYFGTGGYGYTF
CDR3nt: TGCGCCAGCAGCTACTTCGGGACGGGAGGCTATGGCTACACCTTC

d_gene: .
j_gene: TRBJ2-1
abundance: few
len: 18
v_gene: TRBV7-9
CDR3aa: CASSLGGTGTSSYNEQFF
CDR3nt: TGTGCCAGCAGCTTAGGAGGAACTGGTACCAGCTCCTACAATGAGCAGTTCTTC

d_gene: TRBD1
j_gene: TRBJ1-4
abundance: .
len: 16
v_gene: TRBV5-4
CDR3aa: CASSFSVGTGIGKLFF
CDR3nt: TGTGCCAGCAGCTTTAGCGTGGGGACAGGGATTGGAAAACTGTTTTTT

d_gene: TRBD1
j_gene: TRBJ1-5
abundance: few
len: 16
v_gene: TRBV7-9
CDR3aa: CASSQTGTGRHQPQHF
CDR3nt: TGTGCCAGCAGCCAAACCGGGACAGGGAGGCATCAGCCCCAGCATTTT

d_gene: TRBD2
j_gene: TRBJ2-1
abundance: few
len: 13
v_gene: TRBV18
CDR3aa: CASSPIGGLGEFF
CDR3nt: TGTGCCAGCTCACCAATTGGAGGACTAGGCGAGTTCTTC

d_gene: TRBD1
j_gene: TRBJ2-1
abundance: .
len: 15
v_gene: TRBV2
CDR3aa: CASSGDRDSPNEQFF
CDR3nt: TGTGCCAGCAGTGGGGACAGGGATAGCCCCAATGAGCAGTTCTTC

d_gene: TRBD1
j_gene: TRBJ1-5
abundance: .
len: 18
v_gene: TRBV4-2
CDR3aa: CASSPLGGGQGRDQPQHF
CDR3nt: TGTGCCAGCAGCCCTTTGGGGGGGGGACAGGGGCGAGATCAGCCCCAGCATTTT

d_gene: TRBD1
j_gene: TRBJ2-5
abundance: .
len: 14
v_gene: TRBV28
CDR3aa: CASRSGTGVETQYF
CDR3nt: TGTGCCAGCAGGTCCGGGACAGGGGTAGAGACCCAGTACTTC

d_gene: .
j_gene: TRBJ1-5
abundance: few
len: 13
v_gene: TRBV5-1
CDR3aa: CASSFEGDQPQHF
CDR3nt: TGCGCCAGCAGTTTTGAGGGGGATCAGCCCCAGCATTTT

d_gene: TRBD2
j_gene: TRBJ2-1
abundance: .
len: 15
v_gene: TRBV6-4
CDR3aa: CASSRTSGTNNEQFF
CDR3nt: TGTGCCAGCAGCCGGACTAGCGGGACCAACAATGAGCAGTTCTTC

d_gene: .
j_gene: TRBJ2-7
abundance: .
len: 15
v_gene: TRBV27
CDR3aa: CASSSLLTATYEQYF
CDR3nt: TGTGCCAGCAGTTCCCTCTTAACTGCGACCTACGAGCAGTACTTC

d_gene: .
j_gene: TRBJ1-5
abundance: .
len: 13
v_gene: TRBV5-4
CDR3aa: CASSLDRGGPQHF
CDR3nt: TGTGCCAGCAGCTTGGACCGAGGAGGGCCCCAGCATTTT

d_gene: .
j_gene: TRBJ1-1
abundance: .
len: 14
v_gene: TRBV21-1
CDR3aa: CASSSTRGYSEAFF
CDR3nt: TGTGCCAGCAGCTCAACCAGGGGGTATTCTGAAGCTTTCTTT

d_gene: .
j_gene: TRBJ1-4
abundance: few
len: 15
v_gene: TRBV4-2
CDR3aa: CASSQEGRGQEKLFF
CDR3nt: TGTGCCAGCAGCCAAGAAGGAAGGGGTCAGGAAAAACTGTTTTTT

d_gene: .
j_gene: TRBJ2-7
abundance: .
len: 15
v_gene: TRBV10-3
CDR3aa: CAISDRQGYTYEQYF
CDR3nt: TGTGCCATCAGTGATCGGCAGGGATATACCTACGAGCAGTACTTC